What follows is one T cell receptor (beta chain) and its context. Its cognate antigen is unknown. The entry originates in a study of Ad26.COV2.S vaccination and SARS-CoV-2 variants. Across the whole study: Ad26.COV2.S was injected intramuscularly once or twice, 56 days apart.

Only in-frame clones appear in the TCRdb table, and some are missing; sequencing was by immunoSEQ multiplex PCR. The sample includes approximately 400,000 clones, approximately 84% of them seen just once. V lost 7 bases and J lost 0; bases outside the gene matches: 12. Germline values: CDR1 ENHRY, CDR2 SYGVKD. CDR3 length equals 16 residues. Stated treatment: some 20 received Ad26.COV2.S at low or high dose, single or two shots; about five received placebo; per-sample allocation not given. Sampling was done on day 63 after the first vaccine or placebo injection. Study outcomes and limitations: Measurement of non-spike TCR breadth gave similar results in vaccine and placebo recipients. Analytic work on TCR breadth and depth might have understated the full extent of total T cell responses.

The rearrangement links TRBV10-3 to TRBJ2-7; 7 bases agree with TRBD2. The source is a person aged 18-65 years who received the Ad26.COV2.S COVID-19 vaccine or a placebo. The specimen was peripheral blood, collected in a trial of Ad26.COV2.S vaccine versus placebo. This CDR3 is CAITSEIAGLSYEQYF. As DNA, the CDR3 is TGTGCCATCACCTCTGAGATAGCGGGCCTCTCCTACGAGCAGTACTTC.